This T cell receptor (beta chain) was obtained from a study of T cells after yellow fever vaccination. Turning to the study itself: For low cell numbers, libraries were made with SMART-Seq v4 Ultra Low Input.

V dropped 2 bases and J dropped 5 bases, with 19 bases sitting between them. CDR3 length: 16 residues. The germline V gene encodes CDR1 SGHAT and CDR2 FQNNGV. 5'RACE template switching added a universal primer site and UMIs to TCR cDNA. TCRdb re-derived calls from the 5' RACE reads in MiXCR, one entry per CDR3 protein. The table shows 85,000 to 100,000 distinct CDR3 sequences, with under 6.5% occurring only once. Study conclusions and caveats: Post-booster repertoires contained most primary-vaccination clones again (about 95% CD4, less than 90% CD8).

This clonotype came up many times. The antigen remains unidentified. The source material was CD8+ T cells sorted from PBMCs, sampled 10 days after the yellow fever booster vaccination. The V call is TRBV11-2, the J call TRBJ2-7, with D perhaps matching TRBD1 or TRBD2 (5 bases each). The origin of this receptor is a man between 18 and 35 years old who received the YFV17D yellow fever vaccine. This CDR3 is CASSLFRRQGENEQYF. The CDR3 DNA sequence: TGTGCCAGCAGCTTATTTCGTCGGCAGGGAGAGAACGAGCAGTACTTC.